What follows are 10 T cell receptor beta chains derived from one specimen sequenced in a study of control samples from healthy donors and cancer patients. Assay used: immunoSEQ multiplex PCR; TCRdb lists only in-frame clones, some missing. The table lists roughly 140,000 clones, 93% of them singletons. The material sequenced was blood. These receptors all come from a man between 45 and 60 years old in good health.

The sample holds one count of this clone. J is TRBJ2-7 and V is TRBV27; unclear D gene. The length of the CDR3 is 13 residues. The V end lost 6 bases, the J end lost 2 bases, and 11 bases lay between the germline ends. Germline values: CDR1 MNHEY, CDR2 SMNVEV (reference sequence). The CDR3 reads CASRVTSTYEQYF. In nucleotides, the CDR3 is TGTGCCAGCAGGGTGACCAGCACCTACGAGCAGTACTTC.

The rearrangement uses TRBV7-8 and TRBJ2-7, with 10 nucleotides matching TRBD2. In germline, CDR1 is SGHVS, CDR2 FQNEAQ. CDR3 size: 15 residues. Unmatched junction bases numbered 4, after V lost 3 bases and J lost 2 bases. CDR3: CASSFGAGGTYEQYF. In DNA form, the CDR3 reads TGTGCCAGCAGCTTCGGAGCGGGAGGGACCTACGAGCAGTACTTC.

This clone was counted between two and nine times. The CDR3 here is CASSIGQGGGGELFF. CDR3 in DNA: TGTGCCAGTAGTATTGGGCAGGGAGGAGGCGGGGAGCTGTTTTTT. The chain carries TRBV19 and TRBJ2-2; D may be TRBD2 (6 bases). CDR1 LNHDA and CDR2 SQIVND come from the germline V gene (reference sequence). This CDR3 has 15 residues. V lost 3 bases, J lost 7 bases, and 15 bases lay in between.

V and J are TRBV5-1 and TRBJ2-2, with D tentatively TRBD1 (5 bases). The CDR3 is made up of 16 amino acids. Germline CDR1 and CDR2: SGHRS and YFSETQ. With 3 bases removed from V and 1 base from J, the gap between germline ends came to 13 bases. Here the CDR3 DNA reads TGCGCCAGCAGCTCATCCGGACAACTGAACACCGGGGAGCTGTTTTTT. It encodes CASSSSGQLNTGELFF. Full variable domain (remainder filled in from reference TRBV5-1 and TRBJ2-2): KAGVTQTPRYLIKTRGQQVTLSCSPISGHRSVSWYQQTPGQGLQFLFEYFSETQRNKGNFPGRFSGRQFSNSRSEMNVSTLELGDSALYLCASSSSGQLNTGELFFGEGSRLTVL.

In the case of this clone: The same CDR3 arises from other DNA sequences in this sample as well. The V call is TRBV5-1, the J call TRBJ2-5; 10 bases fit TRBD2. The CDR3 consists of 15 residues. Germline CDR1 SGHRS, CDR2 YFSETQ. J gave up 5 bases and V 2 bases, and 6 bases lay outside the gene matches. CDR3: CASSLAGGPGETQYF. CDR3 nucleotides: TGCGCCAGCAGCTTAGCGGGAGGGCCTGGGGAGACCCAGTACTTC.

V and J are TRBV5-1 and TRBJ2-7; 10 bases line up with TRBD1. The CDR3 extends over 14 amino acids. The V gene end was trimmed by 4 bases and the J gene end by 5 bases; junction bases not matched to a gene: 6. In germline, CDR1 is SGHRS, CDR2 YFSETQ. The CDR3 region is CASSADRGQNEQYF. In DNA, the CDR3 is TGCGCCAGCAGCGCTGACAGGGGGCAAAACGAGCAGTACTTC.

This rearrangement joins TRBV18 to TRBJ2-2; possible D gene TRBD1, 6 bases. The CDR3 length is 16 residues. Between the trimmed V and J ends, which lost 3 bases and 2 bases, there was a span of 13 bases. Germline values: CDR1 KGHSH, CDR2 LQKENI. CDR3 amino acids: CASSPLGHRNTGELFF. The CDR3, as DNA: TGTGCCAGCTCACCCCTGGGACACCGAAACACCGGGGAGCTGTTTTTT.

V usage is TRBV6-6 and J usage is TRBJ1-2, with D unresolved. The CDR3 totals 13 residues. Trimming shortened V by 2 bases and J by 8 bases, and 12 bases separated the two germline ends. From germline, CDR1 is MNHNY and CDR2 SVGAGI (reference sequence). The CDR3 region is CASSYGRPLGYTF. In DNA, the CDR3 is TGTGCCAGCAGTTACGGGAGGCCTCTAGGCTACACCTTC.

The chain carries TRBV5-1 and TRBJ1-3; D is unclear. Per the germline V gene, CDR1 is SGHRS and CDR2 is YFSETQ. The V gene lost 6 bases and the J gene lost 0 bases, with 7 bases spanning the gap. This CDR3 comprises 13 residues. The CDR3 is CASTPGSGNTIYF. The CDR3 nucleotides are TGCGCCAGCACGCCGGGCTCTGGAAACACCATATATTTT.

The V gene is TRBV2, the J gene TRBJ2-5; 11 positions match TRBD2. V was pared by 7 bases and J by 3 bases, with 7 bases of the junction left unmatched. The CDR3 contains 15 residues. Germline V gives CDR1 SNHLY, CDR2 FYNNEI. This CDR3 is CASIMGGLAEETQYF. The CDR3, as DNA: TGTGCCAGCATTATGGGGGGACTAGCGGAAGAGACCCAGTACTTC.